This TCR beta chain is from a study of T cell changes during pregnancy in multiple sclerosis. Per germline, CDR1 SGHRS and CDR2 YFSETQ. CDR3 length: 11 amino acids. V lost 4 bases and J lost 8, with 9 bases in between. Repertoires were generated with immunoSEQ multiplex PCR, while TCRdb's copy carries only in-frame clones and drops some. Altogether roughly 51,000 clones are present, approximately 94% being singletons, with the ten largest covering approximately 5%. This sequence was found in a female donor with multiple sclerosis, enrolled in a pregnancy study. The rearrangement uses TRBV5-1 and TRBJ1-2, with D tentatively TRBD1 (6 bases). The material sequenced was CD8+ T cells from peripheral blood mononuclear cells, taken before pregnancy. CDR3 in amino acids: CASSTGKGYTF. CDR3 nucleotide sequence: TGCGCCAGCAGCACAGGGAAGGGCTACACCTTC.